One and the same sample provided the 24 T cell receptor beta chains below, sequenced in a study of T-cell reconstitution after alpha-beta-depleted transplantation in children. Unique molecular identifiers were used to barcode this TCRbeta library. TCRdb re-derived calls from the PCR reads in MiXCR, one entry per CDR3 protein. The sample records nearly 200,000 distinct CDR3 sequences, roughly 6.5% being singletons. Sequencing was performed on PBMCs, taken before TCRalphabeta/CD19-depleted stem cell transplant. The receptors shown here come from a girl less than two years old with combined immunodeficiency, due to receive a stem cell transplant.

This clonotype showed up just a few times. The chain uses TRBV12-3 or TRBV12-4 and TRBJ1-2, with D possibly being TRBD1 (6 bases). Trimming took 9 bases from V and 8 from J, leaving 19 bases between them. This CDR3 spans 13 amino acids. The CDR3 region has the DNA TGTGCCAGTCTTTACGGGACAACGAGAGGCTACACCTTC. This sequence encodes CASLYGTTRGYTF.

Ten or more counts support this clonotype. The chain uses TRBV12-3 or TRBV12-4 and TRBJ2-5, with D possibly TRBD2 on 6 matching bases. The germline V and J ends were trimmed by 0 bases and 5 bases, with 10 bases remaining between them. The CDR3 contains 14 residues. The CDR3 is CASSLAGGGETQYF. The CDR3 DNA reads TGTGCCAGCAGTTTAGCGGGAGGCGGGGAGACCCAGTACTTC.

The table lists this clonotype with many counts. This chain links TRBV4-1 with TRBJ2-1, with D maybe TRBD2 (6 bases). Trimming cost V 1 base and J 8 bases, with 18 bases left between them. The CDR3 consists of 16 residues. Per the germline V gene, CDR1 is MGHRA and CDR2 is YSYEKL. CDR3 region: CASSQVLSGPTDEQFF. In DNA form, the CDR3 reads TGCGCCAGCAGCCAAGTACTGAGCGGGCCCACGGATGAGCAGTTCTTC.

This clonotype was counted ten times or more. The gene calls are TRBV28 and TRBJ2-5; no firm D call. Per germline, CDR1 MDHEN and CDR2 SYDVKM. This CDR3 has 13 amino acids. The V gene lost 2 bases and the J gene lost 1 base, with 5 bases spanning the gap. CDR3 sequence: CASSLTAQETQYF. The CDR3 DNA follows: TGTGCCAGCAGTTTAACAGCCCAAGAGACCCAGTACTTC.

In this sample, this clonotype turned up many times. CDR3 DNA: TGTGCCAGCAGTCCCCTCGCGCCCCATACACCATACAATGAGCAGTTCTTC. Its protein product is CASSPLAPHTPYNEQFF. This chain links TRBV12-3 or TRBV12-4 with TRBJ2-1; D not certain. The CDR3 has 17 residues. Between the trimmed V and J ends, which lost 5 bases and 4 bases, there was a span of 21 bases.

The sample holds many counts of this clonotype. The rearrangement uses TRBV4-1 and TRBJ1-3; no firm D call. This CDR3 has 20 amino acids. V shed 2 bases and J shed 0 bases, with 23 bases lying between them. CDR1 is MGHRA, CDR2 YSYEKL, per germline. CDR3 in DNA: TGCGCCAGCAGCCAATATTGGGAGGGCCTCCATTTAAGCTCTGGAAACACCATATATTTT. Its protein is CASSQYWEGLHLSSGNTIYF.

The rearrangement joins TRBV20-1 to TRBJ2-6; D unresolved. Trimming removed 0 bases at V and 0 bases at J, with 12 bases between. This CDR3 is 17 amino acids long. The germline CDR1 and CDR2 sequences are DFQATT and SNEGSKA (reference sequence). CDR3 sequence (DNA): TGCAGTGCTAGAGATCTGACTGGGGTCTCTGGGGCCAACGTCCTGACTTTC. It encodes CSARDLTGVSGANVLTF.

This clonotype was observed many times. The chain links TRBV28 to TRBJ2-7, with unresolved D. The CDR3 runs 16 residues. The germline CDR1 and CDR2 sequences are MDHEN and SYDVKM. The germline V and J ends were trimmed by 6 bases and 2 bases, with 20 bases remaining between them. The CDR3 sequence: CASSPLWAASTYEQYF. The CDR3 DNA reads TGTGCCAGCAGCCCTCTTTGGGCCGCCTCAACCTACGAGCAGTACTTC.

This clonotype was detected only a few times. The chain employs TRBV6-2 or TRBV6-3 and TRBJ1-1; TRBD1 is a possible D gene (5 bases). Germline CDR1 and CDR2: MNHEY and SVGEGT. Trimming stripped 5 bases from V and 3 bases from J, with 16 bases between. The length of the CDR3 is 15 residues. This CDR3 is CASSLPSGKYTEAFF. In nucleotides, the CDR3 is TGTGCCAGCAGTCTGCCATCAGGGAAATACACTGAAGCTTTCTTT.

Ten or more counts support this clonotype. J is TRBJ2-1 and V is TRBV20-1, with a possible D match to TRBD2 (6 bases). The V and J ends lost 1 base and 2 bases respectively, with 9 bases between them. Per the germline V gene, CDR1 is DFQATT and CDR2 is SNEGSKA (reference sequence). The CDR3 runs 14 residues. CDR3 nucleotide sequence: TGCAGTGCTAGAGGGCTAGCGACCTACAATGAGCAGTTCTTC. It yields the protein CSARGLATYNEQFF.

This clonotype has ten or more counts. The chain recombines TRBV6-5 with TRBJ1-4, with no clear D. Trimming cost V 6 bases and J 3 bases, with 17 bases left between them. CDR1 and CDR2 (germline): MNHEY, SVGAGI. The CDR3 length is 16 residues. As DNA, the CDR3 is TGTGCCAGCAGCCGAACTGATGGGGTTCCTAATGAAAAACTGTTTTTT. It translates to CASSRTDGVPNEKLFF.

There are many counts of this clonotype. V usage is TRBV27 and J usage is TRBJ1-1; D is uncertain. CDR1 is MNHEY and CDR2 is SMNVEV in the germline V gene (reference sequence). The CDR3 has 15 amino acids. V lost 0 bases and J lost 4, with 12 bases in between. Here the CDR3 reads CASSLSGGAGTEAFF. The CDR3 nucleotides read TGTGCCAGCAGTTTATCAGGCGGCGCGGGCACTGAAGCTTTCTTT.

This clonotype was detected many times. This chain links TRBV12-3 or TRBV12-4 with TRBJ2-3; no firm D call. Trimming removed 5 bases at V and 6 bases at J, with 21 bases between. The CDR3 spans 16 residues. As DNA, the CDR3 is TGTGCCAGCAGTCTAAGGGTTGGGCCCAGGAAGGATACGCAGTATTTT. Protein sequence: CASSLRVGPRKDTQYF.

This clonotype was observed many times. Here the CDR3 reads CASSVEGTGLHEQYF. Here the CDR3 DNA reads TGTGCCAGCAGCGTAGAGGGGACAGGGCTACACGAGCAGTACTTC. This rearrangement joins TRBV9 to TRBJ2-7, with TRBD1 identical over 9 bases. V lost 0 bases, J lost 5 bases, and 6 bases stayed unmatched. The CDR3 has 15 amino acids. Germline loops: CDR1 SGDLS, CDR2 YYNGEE. The complete variable domain, with remaining parts taken from reference TRBV9 and TRBJ2-7, reads DSGVTQTPKHLITATGQRVTLRCSPRSGDLSVYWYQQSLDQGLQFLIQYYNGEERAKGNILERFSAQQFPDLHSELNLSSLELGDSALYFCASSVEGTGLHEQYFGPGTRLTVT.

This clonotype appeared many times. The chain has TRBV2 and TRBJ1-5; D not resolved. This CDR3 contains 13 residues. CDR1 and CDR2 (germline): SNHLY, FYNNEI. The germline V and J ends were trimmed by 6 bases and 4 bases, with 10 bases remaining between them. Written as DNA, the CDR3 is TGTGCCAGCAGCCATAGGGTTAATCAGCCCCAGCATTTT. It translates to CASSHRVNQPQHF.

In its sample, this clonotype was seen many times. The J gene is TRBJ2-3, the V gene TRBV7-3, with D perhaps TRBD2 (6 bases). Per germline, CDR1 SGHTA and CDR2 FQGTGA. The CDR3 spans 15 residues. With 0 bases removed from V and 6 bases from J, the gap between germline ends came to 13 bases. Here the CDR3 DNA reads TGTGCCAGCAGCTTAACTGGAGGGGTTCGGGATACGCAGTATTTT. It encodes CASSLTGGVRDTQYF.

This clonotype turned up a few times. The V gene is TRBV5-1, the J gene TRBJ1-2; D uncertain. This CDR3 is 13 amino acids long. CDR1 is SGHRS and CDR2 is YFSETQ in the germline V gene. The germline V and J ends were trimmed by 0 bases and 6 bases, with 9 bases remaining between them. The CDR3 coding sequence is TGCGCCAGCAGCTTGGAAGGAGTCCATGGCTACACCTTC. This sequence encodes CASSLEGVHGYTF. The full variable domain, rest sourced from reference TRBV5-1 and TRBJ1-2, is KAGVTQTPRYLIKTRGQQVTLSCSPISGHRSVSWYQQTPGQGLQFLFEYFSETQRNKGNFPGRFSGRQFSNSRSEMNVSTLELGDSALYLCASSLEGVHGYTFGSGTRLTVV.

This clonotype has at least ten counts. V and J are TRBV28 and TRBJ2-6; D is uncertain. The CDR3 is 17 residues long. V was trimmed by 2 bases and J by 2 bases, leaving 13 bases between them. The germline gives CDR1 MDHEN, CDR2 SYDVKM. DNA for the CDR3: TGTGCCAGCAGTTTAGCTTGGTCTGCCCCTGGGGCCAACGTCCTGACTTTC. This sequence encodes CASSLAWSAPGANVLTF.

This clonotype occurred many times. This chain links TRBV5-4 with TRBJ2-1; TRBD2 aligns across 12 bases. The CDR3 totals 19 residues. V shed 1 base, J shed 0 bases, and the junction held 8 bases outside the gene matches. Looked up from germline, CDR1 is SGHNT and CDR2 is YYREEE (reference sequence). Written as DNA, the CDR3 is TGTGCCAGCAGCTTGATCACTAGCGGGGGGCCGTGCTCCTACAATGAGCAGTTCTTC. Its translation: CASSLITSGGPCSYNEQFF.

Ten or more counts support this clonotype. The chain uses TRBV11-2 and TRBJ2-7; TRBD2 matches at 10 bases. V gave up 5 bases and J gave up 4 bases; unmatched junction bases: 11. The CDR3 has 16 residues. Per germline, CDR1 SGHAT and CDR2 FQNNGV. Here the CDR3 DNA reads TGTGCCAGCAGCCGTACGACAGCGGGAGGGTCTTACGAGCAGTACTTC. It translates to CASSRTTAGGSYEQYF.

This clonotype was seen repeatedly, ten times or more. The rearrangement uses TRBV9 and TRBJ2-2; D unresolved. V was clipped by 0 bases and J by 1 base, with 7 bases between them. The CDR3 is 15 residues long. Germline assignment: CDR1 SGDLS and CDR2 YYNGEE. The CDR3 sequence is CASSVESRNTGELFF. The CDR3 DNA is TGTGCCAGCAGCGTAGAATCCAGGAACACCGGGGAGCTGTTTTTT.

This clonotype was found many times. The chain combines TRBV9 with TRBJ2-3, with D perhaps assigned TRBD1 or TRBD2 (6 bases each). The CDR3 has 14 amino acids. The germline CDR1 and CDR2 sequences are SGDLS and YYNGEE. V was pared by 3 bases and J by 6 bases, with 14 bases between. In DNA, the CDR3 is TGTGCCAGCAGCGCGAGCGGAGGGGGGGATACGCAGTATTTT. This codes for CASSASGGGDTQYF.

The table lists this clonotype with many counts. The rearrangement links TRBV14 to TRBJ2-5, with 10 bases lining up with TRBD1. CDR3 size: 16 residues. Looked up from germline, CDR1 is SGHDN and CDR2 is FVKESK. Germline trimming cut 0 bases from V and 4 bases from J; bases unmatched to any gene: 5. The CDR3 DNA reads TGTGCCAGCAGCCAAGAGAGACAGGGGGCTGGAGAGACCCAGTACTTC. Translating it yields CASSQERQGAGETQYF.

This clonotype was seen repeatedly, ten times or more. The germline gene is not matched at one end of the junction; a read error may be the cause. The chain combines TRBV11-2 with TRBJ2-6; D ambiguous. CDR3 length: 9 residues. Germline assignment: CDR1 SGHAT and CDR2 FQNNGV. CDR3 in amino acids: CASSPLDLF. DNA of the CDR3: TGTGCCAGCAGCCCGCTGGACCTTTTC.